This T cell receptor (beta chain) was identified in a study of monozygotic twins with cystic fibrosis. With V trimmed by 3 bases and J by 0 bases, 14 bases remained unmatched. The length of the CDR3 is 19 residues. Germline V gene sequence: CDR1 MNHEY, CDR2 SMNVEV (reference sequence). The protocol was immunoSEQ multiplex PCR, while the TCRdb copy is restricted to in-frame clones and leaves out a portion. Of about 15,000 clones detected, over 85% appear once; the ten largest clones hold 9% to 9.5%. V usage is TRBV27 and J usage is TRBJ2-7, with TRBD2 matching over 10 bases. This TCR came from a girl aged 2 to 10 with cystic fibrosis. The sample was blood. CDR3 sequence (DNA): TGTGCCAGCAGTTTCTCTGGTGTCCTGACTAGCGGGTTCTCCTACGAGCAGTACTTC. Its translation: CASSFSGVLTSGFSYEQYF.